Listed below are T cell receptor beta chains from one sample, sequenced in a study of identical twins. A single record per CDR3 protein comes from TCRdb applying MiXCR to the 5' RACE reads. Of around 290,000 distinct CDR3 sequences in the sample, 8% to 9.5% were seen once. These data also featured in a second study, about yellow fever vaccine responses in identical twins.

Sequenced sample: CD8+ T cells sorted from blood. The receptor source for this set is a woman aged 18-29 years in good health. Each CDR3 is given with its conserved first and last residue. The D gene is left open where the match is weak. Size values are once, few and many counts, or a class for expanded clones, and some rows have none.

abundance | j_gene | v_gene | len | d_gene | CDR3aa | CDR3nt
- | TRBJ2-4 | TRBV4-3 | 15 | - | CASSQNDLAKNIQYF | TGCGCCAGCAGCCAGAACGATTTAGCCAAAAACATTCAGTACTTC
- | TRBJ2-2 | TRBV14 | 13 | - | CASSQTGFGELFF | TGTGCCAGCAGCCAAACTGGGTTCGGGGAGCTGTTTTTT
many | TRBJ2-1 | TRBV12-3/TRBV12-4 | 19 | - | CASSLAQGGPGLVYNEQFF | TGTGCCAGCAGTTTGGCACAGGGGGGACCGGGACTAGTCTACAATGAGCAGTTCTTC
few | TRBJ2-1 | TRBV24-1 | 16 | - | CATSDFRGSSYNEQFF | TGTGCCACCAGTGATTTTCGAGGGAGCTCCTACAATGAGCAGTTCTTC
many | TRBJ2-3 | TRBV6-4 | 15 | TRBD2 | CASSALAGRTDTQYF | TGTGCCAGCAGTGCACTAGCGGGGCGCACAGATACGCAGTATTTT
- | TRBJ1-1 | TRBV20-1 | 13 | - | CSAESVLNTEAFF | TGCAGTGCTGAGAGCGTATTGAACACTGAAGCTTTCTTT
many | TRBJ2-1 | TRBV7-3 | 15 | TRBD2 | CASSLLAGIDNEQFF | TGTGCCAGCAGCTTACTAGCGGGGATAGACAATGAGCAGTTCTTC
- | TRBJ2-3 | TRBV6-1 | 15 | - | CASSEEAGGTDTQYF | TGTGCCAGCAGTGAAGAGGCAGGGGGCACAGATACGCAGTATTTT
- | TRBJ2-7 | TRBV4-1 | 14 | TRBD2 | CASRQREGSYEQYF | TGCGCCAGCAGGCAGCGGGAGGGAAGCTACGAGCAGTACTTC
many | TRBJ2-1 | TRBV20-1 | 15 | TRBD2 | CSASKRESSYNEQFF | TGCAGTGCTAGCAAGCGGGAGAGCTCCTACAATGAGCAGTTCTTC
few | TRBJ2-3 | TRBV7-8 | 15 | TRBD1 | CASSSRDSFTDTQYF | TGTGCCAGCAGCTCCCGGGACAGCTTCACAGATACGCAGTATTTT
once | TRBJ1-4 | TRBV6-1 | 14 | TRBD1 | CASSPGTVNEKLFF | TGTGCCAGCAGTCCCGGGACAGTAAATGAAAAACTGTTTTTT
- | TRBJ1-1 | TRBV2 | 16 | - | CASSEDPQGGDTEAFF | TGTGCCAGCAGTGAAGACCCCCAGGGAGGGGACACTGAAGCTTTCTTT
many | TRBJ2-3 | TRBV29-1 | 12 | - | CSVRDFTDTQYF | TGCAGCGTTCGGGATTTCACAGATACGCAGTATTTT
few | TRBJ2-2 | TRBV28 | 20 | - | CASSLGVVGETWIDTGELFF | TGTGCCAGCAGTTTAGGGGTTGTGGGGGAAACTTGGATAGACACCGGGGAGCTGTTTTTT
few | TRBJ2-1 | TRBV9 | 17 | - | CASSPTGGPSDYNEQFF | TGTGCCAGCAGCCCCACCGGCGGGCCCTCCGACTACAATGAGCAGTTCTTC
- | TRBJ2-7 | TRBV20-1 | 13 | TRBD2 | CSARGGGSGEQYF | TGCAGTGCTAGAGGGGGGGGGTCGGGGGAGCAGTACTTC
many | TRBJ1-1 | TRBV27 | 14 | - | CASSLDNLGTEAFF | TGTGCCAGCAGCTTAGACAACCTCGGCACTGAAGCTTTCTTT
many | TRBJ2-5 | TRBV3-1 | 14 | - | CASSQDLTSETQYF | TGTGCCAGCAGCCAAGATCTGACCTCGGAGACCCAGTACTTC
few | TRBJ2-7 | TRBV27 | 16 | - | CASSFWPGYPLLEQYF | TGTGCCAGCAGTTTCTGGCCGGGTTACCCCCTCTTAGAGCAGTACTTC
- | TRBJ2-7 | TRBV2 | 14 | - | CASSDGGGAYEQYF | TGTGCCAGCAGTGATGGAGGGGGCGCCTACGAGCAGTACTTC
- | TRBJ2-1 | TRBV29-1 | 11 | TRBD2 | CSVGDGGEQFF | TGCAGCGTTGGTGACGGGGGGGAGCAGTTCTTC
- | TRBJ2-7 | TRBV4-2 | 15 | TRBD2 | CASSQLAGGAYEQYF | TGTGCCAGCAGCCAGCTAGCGGGAGGTGCCTACGAGCAGTACTTC
- | TRBJ1-2 | TRBV14 | 15 | TRBD1 | CASNPGQGLMTGYTF | TGTGCCAGCAACCCGGGACAGGGGCTAATGACTGGCTACACCTTC
- | TRBJ2-1 | TRBV12-1 | 16 | - | CASSPGIPSGYNEQFF | TGTGCCAGCAGCCCCGGGATTCCTAGCGGTTACAATGAGCAGTTCTTC
many | TRBJ1-1 | TRBV11-3 | 14 | - | CASSFYRQSAEAFF | TGTGCCAGCAGCTTCTACAGGCAAAGCGCTGAAGCTTTCTTT
few | TRBJ2-7 | TRBV5-6 | 14 | TRBD1 | CASSISGTGWQKYF | TGTGCCAGCAGCATTTCCGGGACAGGGTGGCAAAAGTACTTC
- | TRBJ2-3 | TRBV11-2 | 14 | - | CASSLEVSTDTQYF | TGTGCCAGCAGCTTAGAGGTCTCGACAGATACGCAGTATTTT
- | TRBJ2-7 | TRBV7-7 | 14 | - | CASSPGAHAYEQYF | TGTGCTAGCAGCCCTGGGGCTCACGCCTACGAGCAGTACTTC